This TCR beta chain emerged from a study of OX40 agonist ivuxolimab in advanced cancers. Profiled with immunoSEQ multiplex PCR; TCRdb holds only in-frame clones, not every one. The table has under 20,000 clones, about four fifths seen once. Trimming stripped 0 bases from V and 0 bases from J, with 9 bases between. This CDR3 spans 16 amino acids. Germline CDR1 LGHNA, CDR2 YSLEER. The receptor comes from an adult with an advanced solid tumor such as melanoma, head and neck, liver or kidney cancer. The chain links TRBV4-3 to TRBJ1-3, with D possibly matching TRBD1 (5 bases). The material was CD4+ or CD8+ T cells sorted from blood, obtained in a trial of the OX40 agonist ivuxolimab. CDR3 amino acids: CASSQDPGGSGNTIYF. In DNA, the CDR3 is TGCGCCAGCAGCCAAGATCCGGGGGGCTCTGGAAACACCATATATTTT.